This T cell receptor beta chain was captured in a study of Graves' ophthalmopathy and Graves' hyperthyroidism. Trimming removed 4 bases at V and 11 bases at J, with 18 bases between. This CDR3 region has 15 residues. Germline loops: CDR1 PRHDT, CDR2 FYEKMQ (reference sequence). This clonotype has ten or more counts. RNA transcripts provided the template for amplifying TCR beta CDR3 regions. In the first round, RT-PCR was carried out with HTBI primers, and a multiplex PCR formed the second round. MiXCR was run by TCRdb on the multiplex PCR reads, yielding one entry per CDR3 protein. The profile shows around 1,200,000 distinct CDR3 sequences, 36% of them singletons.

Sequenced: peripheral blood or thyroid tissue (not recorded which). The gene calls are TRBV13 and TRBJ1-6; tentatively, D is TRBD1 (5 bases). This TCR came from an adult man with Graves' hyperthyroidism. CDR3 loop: CASSSAPGIGTPLHF. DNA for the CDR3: TGTGCCAGCAGCTCCGCCCCAGGGATTGGGACACCCCTCCACTTT. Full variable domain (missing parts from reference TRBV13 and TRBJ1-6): AAGVIQSPRHLIKEKRETATLKCYPIPRHDTVYWYQQGPGQDPQFLISFYEKMQSDKGSIPDRFSAQQFSDYHSELNMSSLELGDSALYFCASSSAPGIGTPLHFGNGTRLTVT.